The 19 T cell receptor beta chains reported below all come from one sample, sequenced in a study of blood T cell repertoires in COVID-19. Clones were sequenced by immunoSEQ multiplex PCR, and TCRdb holds only the in-frame ones, with some missing. The sample has 250,000 to 350,000 clones, 88% seen once; the top ten hold over 9%. The sample taken for sequencing was peripheral blood. Receptors were obtained from a woman aged 25-40 years with COVID-19, enrolled during active disease.

A single count supports this clone. The J gene is TRBJ1-2, the V gene TRBV19; no reliable D call. CDR3 length: 12 residues. Per the germline V gene, CDR1 is LNHDA and CDR2 is SQIVND (reference sequence). Trimming pared 6 bases from V and 4 bases from J, leaving 9 bases between. The chain's CDR3 is CASRTGLYGYTF. In DNA, the CDR3 is TGTGCCAGTAGGACGGGTCTCTATGGCTACACCTTC.

Points on this clone: The same CDR3 also results from other DNA sequences found in this sample. The genes are TRBV28 and TRBJ2-7; 7 bases agree with TRBD2. V lost 3 bases, J lost 1 base, and 3 bases stayed unmatched. CDR3 size: 14 residues. CDR1 is MDHEN and CDR2 is SYDVKM in the germline V gene. The CDR3 DNA follows: TGTGCCAGCAGTTTTGGGGGGGGTTCCTACGAGCAGTACTTC. Translation gives CASSFGGGSYEQYF. Complete variable domain (other parts from reference TRBV28 and TRBJ2-7): DVKVTQSSRYLVKRTGEKVFLECVQDMDHENMFWYRQDPGLGLRLIYFSYDVKMKEKGDIPEGYSVSREKKERFSLILESASTNQTSMYLCASSFGGGSYEQYFGPGTRLTVT.

This chain connects TRBV28 to TRBJ1-5; 7 bases fit TRBD1. The J segment lost 6 bases and the V segment lost 5 bases, leaving 13 bases of the junction unmatched. The CDR3 extends over 16 amino acids. Per germline, CDR1 MDHEN and CDR2 SYDVKM. The CDR3 DNA reads as TGTGCCAGCAGTCCACTATTAGGGACAGCAGGTCAGCCCCAGCATTTT. It specifies CASSPLLGTAGQPQHF. Full variable domain (rest looked up from reference TRBV28 and TRBJ1-5): DVKVTQSSRYLVKRTGEKVFLECVQDMDHENMFWYRQDPGLGLRLIYFSYDVKMKEKGDIPEGYSVSREKKERFSLILESASTNQTSMYLCASSPLLGTAGQPQHFGDGTRLSIL.

This rearrangement joins TRBV24-1 to TRBJ2-2, with 11 bases fitting TRBD2. V gave up 3 bases and J gave up 4 bases; unmatched junction bases: 15. The CDR3 spans 20 residues. Germline-derived CDR1 and CDR2 are KGHDR and SFDVKD. The CDR3 bases are TGTGCCACCAGTGATGAACCGGGACTAGCGGATCCGTCTTCCACCGGGGAGCTGTTTTTT. It codes for CATSDEPGLADPSSTGELFF.

The chain is built from TRBV27 and TRBJ1-5; D call uncertain. Per the germline V gene, CDR1 is MNHEY and CDR2 is SMNVEV (reference sequence). The length of the CDR3 is 15 residues. Trimming left V 6 bases short and J 4 bases short, with 16 bases between. In nucleotides, the CDR3 is TGTGCCAGCAGCCCCGGGTCTTTTGGAAATCAGCCCCAGCATTTT. Its protein is CASSPGSFGNQPQHF.

This sequence joins TRBV9 and TRBJ2-5, with TRBD1 as a possible D gene (5 bases). This CDR3 comprises 15 residues. In germline, CDR1 is SGDLS, CDR2 YYNGEE. V lost 4 bases, J lost 3 bases, and 16 bases lay in between. CDR3 coding DNA: TGTGCCAGCAGCCCTACTCTAATCAGGGAAGAGACCCAGTACTTC. As protein: CASSPTLIREETQYF.

This clone is a singleton in its sample. The gene calls are TRBV5-4 and TRBJ1-6; 8 nucleotides match TRBD1. Germline CDR1 is SGHNT and CDR2 is YYREEE (reference sequence). This CDR3 is 14 amino acids long. V was clipped by 2 bases and J by 9 bases; unmatched bases: 4. Here the CDR3 DNA reads TGTGCCAGCAGCTTCCGGGACAGGAGTTCACCCCTCCACTTT. Protein: CASSFRDRSSPLHF. Combining the CDR3 with reference TRBV5-4 and TRBJ1-6 gives the whole variable domain ETGVTQSPTHLIKTRGQQVTLRCSSQSGHNTVSWYQQALGQGPQFIFQYYREEENGRGNFPPRFSGLQFPNYSSELNVNALELDDSALYLCASSFRDRSSPLHFGNGTRLTVT.

This clone was recorded once. The rearrangement uses TRBV7-9 and TRBJ2-7, with D possibly TRBD2 on 6 matching bases. Trimming shortened V by 1 base and J by 5 bases, and 21 bases separated the two germline ends. Germline V gene lookup returns CDR1 SEHNR and CDR2 FQNEAQ (reference sequence). The CDR3 totals 17 residues. The CDR3 sequence: CASSLVSGYPLDNEQYF. In DNA form, the CDR3 reads TGTGCCAGCAGCTTAGTTAGCGGTTACCCACTTGATAACGAGCAGTACTTC. The full variable domain, with the rest looked up from reference TRBV7-9 and TRBJ2-7, is DTGVSQNPRHKITKRGQNVTFRCDPISEHNRLYWYRQTLGQGPEFLTYFQNEAQLEKSRLLSDRFSAERPKGSFSTLEIQRTEQGDSAMYLCASSLVSGYPLDNEQYFGPGTRLTVT.

This clone turned up a few times. The CDR3 loop reads CASSQGWAGNTGELFF. The CDR3 DNA sequence: TGTGCCAGCAGCCAAGGTTGGGCAGGGAACACCGGGGAGCTGTTTTTT. This rearrangement joins TRBV3-1 (or the pseudogene TRBV3-2) to TRBJ2-2; D unclear. The CDR3 has 16 residues. V shed 1 base and J shed 1 base, with 10 bases lying between them. The germline V gene encodes CDR1 LGHDT and CDR2 YNNKEL (reference sequence).

This rearrangement joins TRBV28 to TRBJ2-3, with 10 bases that match TRBD2. V was clipped by 4 bases and J by 3 bases; unmatched bases: 10. The CDR3 sequence is 17 residues long. Germline CDR1 MDHEN, CDR2 SYDVKM. CDR3 residues: CASSSLLAGEGTDTQYF. The CDR3 DNA is TGTGCCAGCAGTTCCCTCCTAGCGGGAGAAGGAACAGATACGCAGTATTTT.

The count of this clone is one. The chain employs TRBV6-4 and TRBJ2-2; tentatively, D is TRBD2 (6 bases). This CDR3 contains 16 residues. Trimming left V 3 bases short and J 2 bases short, with 13 bases between. The germline V gene has CDR1 MRHNA and CDR2 SNTAGT. Here the CDR3 DNA reads TGTGCCAGCAGTGAGCTCCCGGGAGATAACACCGGGGAGCTGTTTTTT. This codes for CASSELPGDNTGELFF.

The CDR3 loop reads CASGTGVYEQYF. For the CDR3, the DNA is TGTGCCAGCGGTACCGGGGTCTACGAGCAGTACTTC. V and J are TRBV7-2 and TRBJ2-7; the D gene is possibly TRBD2 (5 bases). CDR3 size: 12 residues. The V gene's germline CDR1 is SGHTA and CDR2 FQGNSA. V was pared by 8 bases and J by 3 bases, with 11 bases between.

The rearrangement uses TRBV5-4 and TRBJ2-3, with D possibly TRBD2 on 6 matching bases. The germline gives CDR1 SGHNT, CDR2 YYREEE (reference sequence). V gave up 0 bases and J gave up 2 bases, with 16 bases separating them. The CDR3 loop spans 17 amino acids. CDR3: CASSLANWASATDTQYF. The CDR3 DNA reads as TGTGCCAGCAGCTTGGCCAATTGGGCTAGCGCCACAGATACGCAGTATTTT. The full variable domain, rest sourced from reference TRBV5-4 and TRBJ2-3, is ETGVTQSPTHLIKTRGQQVTLRCSSQSGHNTVSWYQQALGQGPQFIFQYYREEENGRGNFPPRFSGLQFPNYSSELNVNALELDDSALYLCASSLANWASATDTQYFGPGTRLTVL.

The chain recombines TRBV6-2 or TRBV6-3 with TRBJ1-2; D gene unclear. From germline, CDR1 is MNHEY and CDR2 SVGEGT. Trimming cost V 0 bases and J 0 bases, with 8 bases left between them. The CDR3 spans 15 residues. The CDR3 sequence: CASSYSGTTNYGYTF. The CDR3, as DNA: TGTGCCAGCAGTTACTCGGGCACCACTAACTATGGCTACACCTTC.

The chain combines TRBV5-1 with TRBJ2-1, with no clear D. Trimming left V 1 base short and J 0 bases short, with 8 bases between. This CDR3 is 15 amino acids long. The germline CDR1 and CDR2 sequences are SGHRS and YFSETQ. The CDR3 here is CASSLSVSSYNEQFF. The CDR3 bases are TGCGCCAGCAGCTTGAGCGTGAGCTCCTACAATGAGCAGTTCTTC.

This chain connects TRBV18 to TRBJ1-4; TRBD1 aligns across 10 bases. Germline CDR1 and CDR2: KGHSH and LQKENI. After removal of 4 bases from V and 8 bases from J, the junction contained 4 bases not matched to a gene. This CDR3 has 14 residues. The CDR3 region has the DNA TGTGCCAGCTCACAGGACAGGGGGAACGAAAAACTGTTTTTT. Translating gives CASSQDRGNEKLFF.

The genes are TRBV24-1 and TRBJ2-1, with 7 nucleotides matching TRBD1. In germline, CDR1 is KGHDR, CDR2 SFDVKD. The CDR3 runs to 16 residues. V trimming: 4 bases; J trimming: 3 bases; junction bases outside the gene matches: 8. The CDR3 spells CATSERTGAFYNEQFF. The CDR3 DNA reads TGTGCCACCAGTGAGCGGACAGGCGCATTCTACAATGAGCAGTTCTTC.

The rearrangement joins TRBV3-1 (or the pseudogene TRBV3-2) to TRBJ2-5; 8 bases are a match to TRBD2. CDR1 is LGHDT and CDR2 is YNNKEL in the germline V gene (reference sequence). The CDR3 is 15 amino acids. V was clipped by 0 bases and J by 5 bases; unmatched bases: 5. The CDR3 coding sequence is TGTGCCAGCAGCCAAGATAGCGGGGTGGAGGAGACCCAGTACTTC. This codes for CASSQDSGVEETQYF.

The J gene is TRBJ2-7, the V gene TRBV27, with 7 bases that match TRBD2. Germline loops: CDR1 MNHEY, CDR2 SMNVEV (reference sequence). The CDR3 contains 15 residues. V was pared by 2 bases and J by 1 base, with 5 bases of the junction left unmatched. CDR3 residues: CASSLQASGSYEQYF. The CDR3 DNA is TGTGCCAGCAGTTTACAGGCTAGCGGTTCCTACGAGCAGTACTTC.